Listed here are 14 T cell receptor beta chains from one sample, sequenced in a study of T cells in localized non-small cell lung cancer (TCRdb year 2020). Library prep was done by the immunoSEQ multiplex PCR assay. Here the immuneACCESS table is served through TCRdb, limited to in-frame sequences with V and J called. Missing clones are a known gap in these copies; in checked studies unresolved V genes cover under half, and the rest lacks a known reason. Counted in this sample were tens of thousands of clones; just over 85% of them appeared once. The ten biggest clones cover around 3.8% of the sample. Sequencing was performed on peripheral blood, taken before any cancer treatment. The receptors shown here come from a male donor at least 60 years old with stage III lung adenocarcinoma.

This clone turned up a few times. The rearrangement joins TRBV7-9 to TRBJ2-1; 12 bases map to TRBD2. CDR1 and CDR2 from the germline V gene are SEHNR and FQNEAQ (reference sequence). CDR3 length equals 15 residues. J was trimmed by 4 bases and V by 4 bases; bases with no gene match: 2. CDR3 DNA: TGTGCCAGCAGCTGGACTAGCGGGGAGTACAATGAGCAGTTCTTC. Translated: CASSWTSGEYNEQFF.

V gene TRBV2 combines with J gene TRBJ2-7, with D unclear. Germline V gene sequence: CDR1 SNHLY, CDR2 FYNNEI. The CDR3 covers 13 residues. Trimming stripped 6 bases from V and 3 bases from J, with 12 bases between. The CDR3 nucleotides read TGTGCCAGCAGGGGCGGCATATTCTACGAGCAGTACTTC. It specifies CASRGGIFYEQYF.

This chain joins TRBV4-1 and TRBJ2-4, with D perhaps TRBD2 (5 bases). V was pared by 5 bases and J by 0 bases, with 14 bases between. The CDR3 consists of 16 residues. Germline CDR1 and CDR2: MGHRA and YSYEKL. CDR3 in amino acids: CASSSGFGGAKNIQYF. The CDR3 nucleotides read TGCGCCAGCAGCAGCGGCTTTGGAGGAGCCAAAAACATTCAGTACTTC.

V is TRBV6-5 and J is TRBJ1-2, with 8 bases matching TRBD1. CDR1 and CDR2 from the germline V gene are MNHEY and SVGAGI. This CDR3 comprises 14 residues. The junction had 7 bases not matched to a gene; V was cut back by 6 bases and J by 4 bases. The CDR3 region has the DNA TGTGCCAGCAGCCGCCGGACAGGGAGCTATGGCTACACCTTC. This codes for CASSRRTGSYGYTF.

This clone came up once. The chain couples TRBV2 to TRBJ1-5; a possible D gene is TRBD1 (5 bases). Germline V gene lookup returns CDR1 SNHLY and CDR2 FYNNEI. V lost 1 base, J lost 6 bases, and 10 bases lay in between. The CDR3 consists of 14 residues. CDR3 coding DNA: TGTGCCAGCAGTGAAGGCAGGGCGGGTCAGCCCCAGCATTTT. Translation gives CASSEGRAGQPQHF.

The V call is TRBV9, the J call TRBJ1-4; D call uncertain. The CDR3 is 14 amino acids. The V gene lost 4 bases and the J gene lost 0 bases, with 7 bases spanning the gap. The germline V gene has CDR1 SGDLS and CDR2 YYNGEE. CDR3 nucleotide sequence: TGTGCCAGCAGCCAGTCAACAACTAATGAAAAACTGTTTTTT. It yields the protein CASSQSTTNEKLFF.

The V and J genes are TRBV7-9 and TRBJ2-5; possibly TRBD1 or TRBD2 for D (7 bases each). CDR3 length: 13 residues. Trimming took off 7 bases at V and 4 bases at J, with 13 bases between the two ends. Germline V gene sequence: CDR1 SEHNR, CDR2 FQNEAQ (reference sequence). The CDR3 sequence is CASTQGGPETQYF. The DNA of the CDR3 is TGTGCCAGCACGCAGGGGGGGCCAGAGACCCAGTACTTC.

This clone was observed a few times. The chain recombines TRBV6-6 with TRBJ1-2, with D possibly being TRBD1 (5 bases). V was pared by 7 bases and J by 0 bases, with 18 bases between. Per germline, CDR1 MNHNY and CDR2 SVGAGI (reference sequence). The CDR3 is 16 amino acids. CDR3 region: CASNELGALANYGYTF. The CDR3 region has the DNA TGTGCCAGCAACGAATTAGGGGCCCTAGCTAACTATGGCTACACCTTC.

This clone showed up just once. As DNA, the CDR3 is TGTGCCAGCTCACCTACAGACACCATATATTTT. This encodes CASSPTDTIYF. The chain recombines TRBV18 with TRBJ1-3; no reliable D call. Trimming took off 3 bases at V and 8 bases at J, with 5 bases between the two ends. CDR1 is KGHSH and CDR2 is LQKENI in the germline V gene. The CDR3 extends over 11 amino acids.

V gene TRBV15 combines with J gene TRBJ1-5, with no clear D. CDR1 and CDR2 (germline): LNHNV, YYDKDF (reference sequence). CDR3 size: 14 residues. Trimming stripped 1 base from V and 4 bases from J, with 8 bases between. CDR3 bases: TGTGCCACCAGCAGAGGGGAGGGAAATCAGCCCCAGCATTTT. Its translation is CATSRGEGNQPQHF.

This sequence joins TRBV10-3 and TRBJ2-1; D is ambiguous. Germline loops: CDR1 ENHRY, CDR2 SYGVKD. Trimming removed 10 bases at V and 0 bases at J, with 10 bases between. CDR3 length: 13 amino acids. CDR3 amino acids: CATQISSYNEQFF. The CDR3 DNA sequence: TGTGCCACCCAAATCAGCTCCTACAATGAGCAGTTCTTC.

The chain combines TRBV28 with TRBJ2-7, with D unresolved. The V end was cut by 7 bases, the J end by 2 bases, with 9 bases between. This CDR3 region has 12 residues. Germline V lookup: CDR1 MDHEN, CDR2 SYDVKM. This chain's CDR3 is CASTGITYEQYF. Written as DNA, the CDR3 is TGTGCCAGCACTGGCATCACCTACGAGCAGTACTTC.

The genes are TRBV7-8 and TRBJ2-5; a possible D gene is TRBD2 (6 bases). Trimming cost V 2 bases and J 2 bases, with 9 bases left between them. CDR3 size: 14 residues. Looked up from germline, CDR1 is SGHVS and CDR2 is FQNEAQ. CDR3 residues: CASSLWGEQETQYF. The CDR3 DNA is TGTGCCAGCAGCTTATGGGGGGAACAAGAGACCCAGTACTTC.

The rearrangement uses TRBV7-3 and TRBJ2-3; TRBD1 matches at 7 bases. The CDR3 is 13 residues long. J lost 6 bases, V lost 5 bases, and 5 bases had no gene match. Germline CDR1 reads SGHTA; CDR2 reads FQGTGA. CDR3: CASSARGGDTQYF. The CDR3, as DNA: TGTGCCAGCAGCGCCCGAGGGGGCGATACGCAGTATTTT. Looking up the rest from reference TRBV7-3 and TRBJ2-3 gives the full variable domain: GAGVSQTPSNKVTEKGKYVELRCDPISGHTALYWYRQSLGQGPEFLIYFQGTGAADDSGLPNDRFFAVRPEGSVSTLKIQRTERGDSAVYLCASSARGGDTQYFGPGTRLTVL.